One T cell receptor (beta chain) is described in this entry. Its antigen is as yet unknown. The entry originates in a study of T-cell memory formation after mild COVID-19. Whole-study findings and limits: Among clones contracting day 15 to 85, CD4/CD8 was balanced, whereas later expanders leaned CD4+.

MiXCR was run by TCRdb on the 5' RACE reads, yielding one entry per CDR3 protein. The table has tens of thousands of distinct CDR3 sequences, approximately 16% seen once. Germline-derived CDR1 and CDR2 are SEHNR and FQNEAQ (reference sequence). The V and J ends lost 5 bases and 4 bases, in that order; junction bases with no gene match: 8. This CDR3 comprises 15 residues. This receptor was identified in a man between 18 and 35 years old who had mild COVID-19 (a few samples of this study predate the infection). Cell type and time point are not known. V is TRBV7-9 and J is TRBJ1-1; 9 bases are a match to TRBD1. Sequenced sample: PBMCs or a T cell subset sorted from them (not recorded which). The CDR3 DNA is TGTGCCAGCAGCCGTACAGGGGGCAGGGGCACTGAAGCTTTCTTT. Encoded protein: CASSRTGGRGTEAFF.